This T cell receptor beta chain was obtained from a study of cytomegalovirus exposure and HLA in healthy donors. This clone was seen a handful of times. The PCR had 60 Vbeta and 13 Jbeta primers. Data came from immunoSEQ multiplex PCR; TCRdb stores just in-frame clones and leaves some out. The table includes around 150,000 clones, roughly 84% detected once. Material: PBMCs. The sequence came from a man between 18 and 29 years old in good health and CMV-seronegative.

The CDR3 bases are TGTGCCAGCAGTTCCCTGAGCTATGGCTACACCTTC. This sequence encodes CASSSLSYGYTF. V usage is TRBV28 and J usage is TRBJ1-2; D unclear. CDR3 length equals 12 residues. Germline assignment: CDR1 MDHEN and CDR2 SYDVKM. V lost 4 bases to trimming and J lost 4 bases, with 7 bases between them.